The subject of this entry is one TCR beta chain. Produced via immunoSEQ multiplex PCR; TCRdb's table is partial and in-frame only. This repertoire shows roughly 12,000 clones, roughly 74% found once; its top ten account for over 25%. CD3+CD4+ and CD3+CD8+ cells were FACS-sorted from thawed unstimulated PBMCs. The source of the sample is a study of T cell clones after liver transplantation. This sample comprised CD8+ T cells from blood, obtained at the 22-month timepoint. The receptor's source is a human patient who received a liver transplant. T cells may partly derive from the graft donor.

In DNA, the CDR3 is TGTGCCAGCAGCCAACTACCGGGACAGGGGGACAATGAGCAGTTCTTC. Its protein product is CASSQLPGQGDNEQFF. The V call is TRBV14, the J call TRBJ2-1, with 11 bases fitting TRBD1. Germline CDR1 and CDR2: SGHDN and FVKESK. The CDR3 loop spans 16 amino acids. Germline trimming cut 2 bases from V and 5 bases from J; bases unmatched to any gene: 5.